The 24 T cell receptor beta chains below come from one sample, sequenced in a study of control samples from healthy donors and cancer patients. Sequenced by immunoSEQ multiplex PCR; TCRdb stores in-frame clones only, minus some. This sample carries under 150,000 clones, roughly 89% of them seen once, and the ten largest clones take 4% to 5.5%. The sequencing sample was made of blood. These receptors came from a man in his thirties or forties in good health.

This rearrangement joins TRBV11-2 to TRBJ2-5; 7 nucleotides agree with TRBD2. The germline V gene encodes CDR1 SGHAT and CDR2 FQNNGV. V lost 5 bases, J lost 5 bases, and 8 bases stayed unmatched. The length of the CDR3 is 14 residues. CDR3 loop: CASSSGTTRETQYF. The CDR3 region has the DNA TGTGCCAGCAGCAGCGGGACCACCAGGGAGACCCAGTACTTC. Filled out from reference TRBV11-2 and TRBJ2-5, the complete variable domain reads EAGVAQSPRYKIIEKRQSVAFWCNPISGHATLYWYQQILGQGPKLLIQFQNNGVVDDSQLPKDRFSAERLKGVDSTLKIQPAKLEDSAVYLCASSSGTTRETQYFGPGTRLLVL.

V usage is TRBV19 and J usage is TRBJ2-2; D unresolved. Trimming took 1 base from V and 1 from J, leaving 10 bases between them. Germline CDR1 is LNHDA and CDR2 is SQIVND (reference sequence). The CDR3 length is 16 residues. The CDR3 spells CASSIGLWGNTGELFF. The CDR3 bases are TGTGCCAGTAGTATAGGTCTTTGGGGGAACACCGGGGAGCTGTTTTTT.

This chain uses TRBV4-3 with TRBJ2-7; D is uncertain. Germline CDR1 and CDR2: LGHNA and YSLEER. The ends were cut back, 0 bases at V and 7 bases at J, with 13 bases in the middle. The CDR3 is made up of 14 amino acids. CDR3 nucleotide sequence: TGCGCCAGCAGCCAAGATCGATCCCCCGTGGAGCAGTACTTC. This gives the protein CASSQDRSPVEQYF.

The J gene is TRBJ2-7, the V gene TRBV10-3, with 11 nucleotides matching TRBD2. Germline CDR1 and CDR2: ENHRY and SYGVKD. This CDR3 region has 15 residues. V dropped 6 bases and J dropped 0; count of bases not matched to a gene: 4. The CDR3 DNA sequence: TGTGCCATCAGGGAGACTAGCGGGAACTCCTACGAGCAGTACTTC. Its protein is CAIRETSGNSYEQYF.

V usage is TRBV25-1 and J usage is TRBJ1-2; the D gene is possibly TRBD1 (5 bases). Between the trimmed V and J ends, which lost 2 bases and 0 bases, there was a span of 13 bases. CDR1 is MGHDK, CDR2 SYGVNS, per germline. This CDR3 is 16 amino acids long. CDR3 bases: TGTGCCAGCAGTGAAGCCGGGGCAGCTTCTAACTATGGCTACACCTTC. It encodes CASSEAGAASNYGYTF.

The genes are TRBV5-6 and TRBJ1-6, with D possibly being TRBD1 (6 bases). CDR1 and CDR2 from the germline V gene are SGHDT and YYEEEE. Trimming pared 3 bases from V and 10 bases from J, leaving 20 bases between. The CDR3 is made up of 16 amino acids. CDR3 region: CASSWGPGRDVSPLHF. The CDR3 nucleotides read TGTGCCAGCAGCTGGGGGCCGGGTCGGGACGTCTCACCCCTCCACTTT.

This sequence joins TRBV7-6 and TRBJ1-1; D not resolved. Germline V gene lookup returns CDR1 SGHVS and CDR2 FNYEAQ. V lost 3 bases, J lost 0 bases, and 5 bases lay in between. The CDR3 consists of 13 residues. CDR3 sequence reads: CASSFGLNTEAFF. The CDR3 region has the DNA TGTGCCAGCAGCTTTGGCTTGAACACTGAAGCTTTCTTT.

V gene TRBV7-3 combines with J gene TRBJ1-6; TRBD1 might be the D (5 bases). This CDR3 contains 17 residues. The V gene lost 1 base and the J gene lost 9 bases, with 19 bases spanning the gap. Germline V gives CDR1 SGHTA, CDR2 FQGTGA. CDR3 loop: CASSLNPPGRGSSPLHF. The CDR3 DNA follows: TGTGCCAGCAGCTTAAACCCCCCAGGGCGAGGTTCTTCACCCCTCCACTTT.

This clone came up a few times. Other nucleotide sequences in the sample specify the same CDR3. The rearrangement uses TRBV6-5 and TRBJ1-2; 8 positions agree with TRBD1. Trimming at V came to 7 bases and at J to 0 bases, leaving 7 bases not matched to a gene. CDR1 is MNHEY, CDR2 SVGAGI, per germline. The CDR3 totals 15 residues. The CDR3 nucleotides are TGTGCCAGCACTAAACGACAGGGGTCTAACTATGGCTACACCTTC. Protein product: CASTKRQGSNYGYTF.

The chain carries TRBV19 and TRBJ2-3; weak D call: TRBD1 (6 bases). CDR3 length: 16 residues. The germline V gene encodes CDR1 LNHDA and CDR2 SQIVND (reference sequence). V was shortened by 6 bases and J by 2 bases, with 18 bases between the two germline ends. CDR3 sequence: CASRPTGRRTTDTQYF. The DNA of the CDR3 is TGTGCCAGTAGACCGACAGGTCGAAGGACCACAGATACGCAGTATTTT.

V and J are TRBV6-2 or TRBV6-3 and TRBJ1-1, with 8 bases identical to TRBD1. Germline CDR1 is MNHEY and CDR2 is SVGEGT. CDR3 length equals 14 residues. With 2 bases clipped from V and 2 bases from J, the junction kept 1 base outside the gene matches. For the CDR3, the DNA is TGTGCCAGCAGTTACGGACAGGGCAACACTGAAGCTTTCTTT. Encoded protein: CASSYGQGNTEAFF.

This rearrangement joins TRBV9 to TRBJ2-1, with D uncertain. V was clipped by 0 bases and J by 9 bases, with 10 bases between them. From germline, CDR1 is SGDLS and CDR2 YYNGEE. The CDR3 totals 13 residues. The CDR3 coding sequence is TGTGCCAGCAGCGTAGCTGATTATGGTGAGCAGTTCTTC. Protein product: CASSVADYGEQFF.

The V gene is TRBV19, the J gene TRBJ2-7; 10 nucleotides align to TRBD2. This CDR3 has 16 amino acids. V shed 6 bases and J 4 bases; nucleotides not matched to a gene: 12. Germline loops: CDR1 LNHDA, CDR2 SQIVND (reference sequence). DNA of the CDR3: TGTGCCAGTAGGGGCAGCGGGAGGGCCGAAAGGTACGAGCAGTACTTC. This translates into CASRGSGRAERYEQYF.

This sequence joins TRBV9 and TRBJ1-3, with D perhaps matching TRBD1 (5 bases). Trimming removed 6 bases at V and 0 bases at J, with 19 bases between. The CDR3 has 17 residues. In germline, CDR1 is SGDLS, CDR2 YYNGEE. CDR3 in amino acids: CASNNYDSSRSGNTIYF. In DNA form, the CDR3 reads TGTGCCAGCAACAATTACGACAGCTCCCGCTCTGGAAACACCATATATTTT.

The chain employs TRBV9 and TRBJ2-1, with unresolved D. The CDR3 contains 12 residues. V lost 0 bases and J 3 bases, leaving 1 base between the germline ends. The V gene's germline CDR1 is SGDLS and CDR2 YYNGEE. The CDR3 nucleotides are TGTGCCAGCAGCGTAGGCTACAATGAGCAGTTCTTC. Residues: CASSVGYNEQFF.

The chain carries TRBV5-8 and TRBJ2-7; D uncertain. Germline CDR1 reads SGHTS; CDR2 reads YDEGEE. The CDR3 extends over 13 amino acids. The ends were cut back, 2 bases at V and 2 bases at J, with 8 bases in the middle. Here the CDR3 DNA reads TGTGCCAGCAGCTTCGCCGGTCCCTACGAGCAGTACTTC. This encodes CASSFAGPYEQYF.

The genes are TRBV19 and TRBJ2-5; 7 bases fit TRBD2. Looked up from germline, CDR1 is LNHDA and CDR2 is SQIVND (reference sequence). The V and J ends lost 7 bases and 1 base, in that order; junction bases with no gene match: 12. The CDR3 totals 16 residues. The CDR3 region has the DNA TGTGCCAGTACCTCGGGGGGACCGGGGACCCAAGAGACCCAGTACTTC. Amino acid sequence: CASTSGGPGTQETQYF.

In nucleotides, the CDR3 is TGCGCCAGCAGTCCGATAGTAGGGATGTACAATGAGCAGTTCTTC. Amino acid sequence: CASSPIVGMYNEQFF. J is TRBJ2-1 and V is TRBV5-1, with unresolved D. Germline CDR1 reads SGHRS; CDR2 reads YFSETQ. V dropped 5 bases and J dropped 4 bases, with 16 bases sitting between them. This CDR3 is built from 15 residues.

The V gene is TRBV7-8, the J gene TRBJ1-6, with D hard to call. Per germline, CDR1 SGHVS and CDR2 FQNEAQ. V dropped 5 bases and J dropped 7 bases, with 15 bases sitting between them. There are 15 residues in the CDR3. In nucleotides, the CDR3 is TGTGCCAGCAGCCAAAGTGTCCGAAACAATTCACCCCTCCACTTT. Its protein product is CASSQSVRNNSPLHF.

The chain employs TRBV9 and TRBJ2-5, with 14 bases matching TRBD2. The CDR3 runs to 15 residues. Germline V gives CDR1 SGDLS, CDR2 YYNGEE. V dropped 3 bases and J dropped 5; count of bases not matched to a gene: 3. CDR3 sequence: CASSGGLAGVETQYF. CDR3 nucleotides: TGTGCCAGCAGCGGGGGACTAGCGGGGGTTGAGACCCAGTACTTC.

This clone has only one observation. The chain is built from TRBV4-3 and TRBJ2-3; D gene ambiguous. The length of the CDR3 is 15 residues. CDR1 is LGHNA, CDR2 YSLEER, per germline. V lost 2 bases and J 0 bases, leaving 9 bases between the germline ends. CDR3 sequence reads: CASSQRSASTDTQYF. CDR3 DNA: TGCGCCAGCAGCCAACGGTCGGCTAGCACAGATACGCAGTATTTT.

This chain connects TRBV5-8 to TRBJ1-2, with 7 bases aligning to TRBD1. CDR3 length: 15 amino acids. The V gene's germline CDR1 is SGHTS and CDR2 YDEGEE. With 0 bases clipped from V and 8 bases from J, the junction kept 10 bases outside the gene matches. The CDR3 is CASSLGQGIRLGYTF. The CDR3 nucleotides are TGTGCCAGCAGCTTGGGACAGGGTATAAGGTTAGGCTACACCTTC. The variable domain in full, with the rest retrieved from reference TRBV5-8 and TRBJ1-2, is EAGVTQSPTHLIKTRGQQATLRCSPISGHTSVYWYQQALGLGLQFLLWYDEGEERNRGNFPPRFSGRQFPNYSSELNVNALELEDSALYLCASSLGQGIRLGYTFGSGTRLTVV.

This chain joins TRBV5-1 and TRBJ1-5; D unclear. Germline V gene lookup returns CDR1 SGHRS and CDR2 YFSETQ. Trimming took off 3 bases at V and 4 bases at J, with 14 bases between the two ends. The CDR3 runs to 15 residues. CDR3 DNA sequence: TGCGCCAGCAGCTCTCAGCCCGGAATTAATCAGCCCCAGCATTTT. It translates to CASSSQPGINQPQHF.

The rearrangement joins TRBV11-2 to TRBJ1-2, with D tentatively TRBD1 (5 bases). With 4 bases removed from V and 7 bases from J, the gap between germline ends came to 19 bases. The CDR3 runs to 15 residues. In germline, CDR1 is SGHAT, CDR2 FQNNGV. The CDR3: CASSSLAGRMSGYTF. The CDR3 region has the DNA TGTGCCAGCAGCTCTTTGGCAGGGCGTATGAGTGGCTACACCTTC. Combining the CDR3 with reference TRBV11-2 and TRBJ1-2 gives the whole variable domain EAGVAQSPRYKIIEKRQSVAFWCNPISGHATLYWYQQILGQGPKLLIQFQNNGVVDDSQLPKDRFSAERLKGVDSTLKIQPAKLEDSAVYLCASSSLAGRMSGYTFGSGTRLTVV.